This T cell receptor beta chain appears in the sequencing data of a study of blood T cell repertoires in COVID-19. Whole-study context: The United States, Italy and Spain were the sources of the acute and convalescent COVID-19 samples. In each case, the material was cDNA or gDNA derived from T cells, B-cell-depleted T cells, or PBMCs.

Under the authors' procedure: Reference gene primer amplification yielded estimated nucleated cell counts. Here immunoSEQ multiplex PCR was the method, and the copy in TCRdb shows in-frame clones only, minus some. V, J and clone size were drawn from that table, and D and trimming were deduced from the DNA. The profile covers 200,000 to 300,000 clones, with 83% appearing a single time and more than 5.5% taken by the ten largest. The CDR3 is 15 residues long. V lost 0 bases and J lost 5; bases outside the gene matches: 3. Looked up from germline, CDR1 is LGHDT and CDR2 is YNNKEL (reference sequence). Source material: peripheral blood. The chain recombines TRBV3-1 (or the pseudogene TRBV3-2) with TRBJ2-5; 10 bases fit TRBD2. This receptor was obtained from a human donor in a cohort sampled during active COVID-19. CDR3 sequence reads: CASSQELAGKETQYF. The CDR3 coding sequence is TGTGCCAGCAGCCAAGAACTAGCGGGAAAGGAGACCCAGTACTTC.